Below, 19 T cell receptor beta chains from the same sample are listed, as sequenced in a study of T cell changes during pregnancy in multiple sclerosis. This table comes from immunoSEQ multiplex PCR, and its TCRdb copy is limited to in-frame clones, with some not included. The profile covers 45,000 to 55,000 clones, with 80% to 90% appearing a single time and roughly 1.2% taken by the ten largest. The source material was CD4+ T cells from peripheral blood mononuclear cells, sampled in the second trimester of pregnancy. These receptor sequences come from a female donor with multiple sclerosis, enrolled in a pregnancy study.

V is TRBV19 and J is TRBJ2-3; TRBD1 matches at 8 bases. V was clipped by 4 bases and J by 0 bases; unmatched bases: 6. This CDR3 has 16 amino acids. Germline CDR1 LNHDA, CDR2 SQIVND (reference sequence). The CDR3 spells CASSTDRATSTDTQYF. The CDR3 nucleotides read TGTGCCAGTAGTACGGACAGGGCAACTAGCACAGATACGCAGTATTTT.

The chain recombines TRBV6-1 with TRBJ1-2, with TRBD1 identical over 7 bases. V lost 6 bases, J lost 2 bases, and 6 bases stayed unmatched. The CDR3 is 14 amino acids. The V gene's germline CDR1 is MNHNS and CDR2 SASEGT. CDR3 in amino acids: CASRHRGSNYGYTF. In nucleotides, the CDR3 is TGTGCCAGCAGACACAGGGGCAGCAACTATGGCTACACCTTC.

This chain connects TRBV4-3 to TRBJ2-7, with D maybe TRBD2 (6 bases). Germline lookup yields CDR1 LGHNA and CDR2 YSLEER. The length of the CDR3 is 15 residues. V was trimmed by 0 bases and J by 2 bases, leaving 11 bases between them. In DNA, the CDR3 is TGCGCCAGCAGCCAAGATCTGGGGGGTACCTACGAGCAGTACTTC. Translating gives CASSQDLGGTYEQYF.

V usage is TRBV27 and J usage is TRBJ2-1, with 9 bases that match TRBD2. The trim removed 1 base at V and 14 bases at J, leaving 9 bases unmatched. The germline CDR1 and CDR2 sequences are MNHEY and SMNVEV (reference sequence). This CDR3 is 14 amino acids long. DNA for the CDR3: TGTGCCAGCAGTTTATGGGCGGGAGGGCCAGGGGAGTTCTTC. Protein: CASSLWAGGPGEFF.

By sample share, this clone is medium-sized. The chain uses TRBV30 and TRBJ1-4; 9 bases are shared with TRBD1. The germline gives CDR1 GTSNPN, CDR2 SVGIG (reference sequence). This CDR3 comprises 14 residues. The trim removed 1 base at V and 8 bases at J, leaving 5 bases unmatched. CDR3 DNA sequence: TGTGCCTGGAGTGGCGGGACAGGGTCAGAAAAACTGTTTTTT. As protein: CAWSGGTGSEKLFF.

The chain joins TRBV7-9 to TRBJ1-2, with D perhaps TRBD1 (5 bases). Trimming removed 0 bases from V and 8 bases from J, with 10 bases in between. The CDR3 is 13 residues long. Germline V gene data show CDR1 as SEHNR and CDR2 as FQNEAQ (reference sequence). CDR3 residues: CASSLAGGKGYTF. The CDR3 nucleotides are TGTGCCAGCAGCTTAGCCGGGGGGAAGGGCTACACCTTC.

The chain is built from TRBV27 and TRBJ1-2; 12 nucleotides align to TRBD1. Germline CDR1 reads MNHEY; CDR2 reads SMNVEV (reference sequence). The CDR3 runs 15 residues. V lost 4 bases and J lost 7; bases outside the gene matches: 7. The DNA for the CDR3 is TGTGCCAGCAGTTCCCCGGGACAGGGGGCAGGTGGCTACACCTTC. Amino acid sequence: CASSSPGQGAGGYTF.

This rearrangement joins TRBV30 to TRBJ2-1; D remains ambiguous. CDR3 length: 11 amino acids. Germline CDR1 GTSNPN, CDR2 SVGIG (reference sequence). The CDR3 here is CVLEGVVEQFF. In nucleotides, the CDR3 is TGTGTCCTGGAAGGAGTAGTTGAGCAGTTCTTC.

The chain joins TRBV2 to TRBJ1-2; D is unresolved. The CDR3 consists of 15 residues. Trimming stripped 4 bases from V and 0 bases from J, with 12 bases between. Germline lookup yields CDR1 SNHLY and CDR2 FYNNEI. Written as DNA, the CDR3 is TGTGCCAGCAGTGGAGGAGTAGGATCTAACTATGGCTACACCTTC. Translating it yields CASSGGVGSNYGYTF.

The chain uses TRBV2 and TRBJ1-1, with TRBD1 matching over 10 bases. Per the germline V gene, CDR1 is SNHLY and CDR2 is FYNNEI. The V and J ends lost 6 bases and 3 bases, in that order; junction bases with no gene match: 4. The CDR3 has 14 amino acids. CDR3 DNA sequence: TGTGCCAGCAGCCCGACAGGGGGCTACACTGAAGCTTTCTTT. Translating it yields CASSPTGGYTEAFF.

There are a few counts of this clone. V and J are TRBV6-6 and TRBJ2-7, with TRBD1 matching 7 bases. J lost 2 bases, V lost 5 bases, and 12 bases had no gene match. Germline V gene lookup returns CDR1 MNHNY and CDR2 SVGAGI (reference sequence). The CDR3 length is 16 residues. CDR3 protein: CASSPRQGTSPYEQYF. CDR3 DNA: TGTGCCAGCAGTCCAAGACAGGGTACCTCCCCCTACGAGCAGTACTTC.

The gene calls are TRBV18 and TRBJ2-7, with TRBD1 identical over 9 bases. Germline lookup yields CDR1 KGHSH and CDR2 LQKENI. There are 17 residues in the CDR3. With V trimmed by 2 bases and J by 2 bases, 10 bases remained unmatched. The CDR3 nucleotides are TGTGCCAGCTCACCAAGTACAGGGGGCGCGATGCCCTACGAGCAGTACTTC. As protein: CASSPSTGGAMPYEQYF.

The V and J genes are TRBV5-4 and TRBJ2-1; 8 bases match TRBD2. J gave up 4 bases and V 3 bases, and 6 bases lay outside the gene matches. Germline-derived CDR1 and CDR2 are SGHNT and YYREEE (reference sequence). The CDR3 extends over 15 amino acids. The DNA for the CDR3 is TGTGCCAGCAGCTCCACTAGCGGAAGTTACAATGAGCAGTTCTTC. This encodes CASSSTSGSYNEQFF. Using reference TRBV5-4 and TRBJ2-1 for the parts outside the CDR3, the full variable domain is ETGVTQSPTHLIKTRGQQVTLRCSSQSGHNTVSWYQQALGQGPQFIFQYYREEENGRGNFPPRFSGLQFPNYSSELNVNALELDDSALYLCASSSTSGSYNEQFFGPGTRLTVL.

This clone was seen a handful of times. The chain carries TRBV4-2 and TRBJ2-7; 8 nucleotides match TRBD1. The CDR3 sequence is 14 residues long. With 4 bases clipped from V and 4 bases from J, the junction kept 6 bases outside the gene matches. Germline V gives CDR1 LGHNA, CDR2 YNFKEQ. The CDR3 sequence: CASSPDRASYEQYF. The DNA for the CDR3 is TGTGCCAGCAGCCCGGACAGGGCGAGTTACGAGCAGTACTTC.

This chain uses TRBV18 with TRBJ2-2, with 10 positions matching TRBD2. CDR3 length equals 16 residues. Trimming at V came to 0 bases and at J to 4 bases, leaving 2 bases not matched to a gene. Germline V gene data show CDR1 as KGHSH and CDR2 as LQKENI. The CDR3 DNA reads TGTGCCAGCTCACCACCGGGACTAGCGTCCACCGGGGAGCTGTTTTTT. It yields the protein CASSPPGLASTGELFF.

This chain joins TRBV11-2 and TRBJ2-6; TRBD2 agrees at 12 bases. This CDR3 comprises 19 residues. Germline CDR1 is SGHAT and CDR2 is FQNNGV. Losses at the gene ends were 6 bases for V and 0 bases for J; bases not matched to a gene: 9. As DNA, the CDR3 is TGTGCCAGCAGACCGGGACTAGCGGGCGGTCTCTCTGGGGCCAACGTCCTGACTTTC. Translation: CASRPGLAGGLSGANVLTF. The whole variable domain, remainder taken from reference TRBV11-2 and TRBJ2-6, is EAGVAQSPRYKIIEKRQSVAFWCNPISGHATLYWYQQILGQGPKLLIQFQNNGVVDDSQLPKDRFSAERLKGVDSTLKIQPAKLEDSAVYLCASRPGLAGGLSGANVLTFGAGSRLTVL.

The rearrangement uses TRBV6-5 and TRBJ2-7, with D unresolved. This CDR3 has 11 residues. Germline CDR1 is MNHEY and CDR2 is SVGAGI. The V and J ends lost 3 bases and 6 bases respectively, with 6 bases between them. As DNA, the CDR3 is TGTGCCAGCAGTTATTACGGCGAGCAGTACTTC. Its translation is CASSYYGEQYF.

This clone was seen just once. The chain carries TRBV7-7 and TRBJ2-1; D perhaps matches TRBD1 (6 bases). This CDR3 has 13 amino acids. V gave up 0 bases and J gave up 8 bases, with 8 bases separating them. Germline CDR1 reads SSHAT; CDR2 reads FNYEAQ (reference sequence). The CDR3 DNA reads TGTGCCAGCAGCTTAGCACAGGGCGATGAGCAGTTCTTC. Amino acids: CASSLAQGDEQFF.

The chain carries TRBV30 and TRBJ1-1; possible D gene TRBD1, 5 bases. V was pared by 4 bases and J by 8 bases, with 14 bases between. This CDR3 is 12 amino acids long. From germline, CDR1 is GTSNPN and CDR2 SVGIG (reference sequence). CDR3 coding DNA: TGTGCCTGGATGGGGGGTGTTCGCGAAGCTTTCTTT. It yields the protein CAWMGGVREAFF.